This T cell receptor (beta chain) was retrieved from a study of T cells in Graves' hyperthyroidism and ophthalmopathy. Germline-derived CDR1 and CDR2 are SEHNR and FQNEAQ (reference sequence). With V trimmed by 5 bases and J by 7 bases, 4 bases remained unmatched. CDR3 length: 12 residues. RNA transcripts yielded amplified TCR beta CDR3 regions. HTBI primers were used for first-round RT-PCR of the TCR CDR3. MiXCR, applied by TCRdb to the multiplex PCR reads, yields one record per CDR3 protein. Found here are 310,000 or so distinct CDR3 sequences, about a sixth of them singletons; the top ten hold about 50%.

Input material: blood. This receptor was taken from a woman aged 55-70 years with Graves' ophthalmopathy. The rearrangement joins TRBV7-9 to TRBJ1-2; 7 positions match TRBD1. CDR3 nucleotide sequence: TGTGCCAGCAGCCCCGACAGGGCTGGCTACACCTTC. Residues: CASSPDRAGYTF. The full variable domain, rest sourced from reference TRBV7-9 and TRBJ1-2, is DTGVSQNPRHKITKRGQNVTFRCDPISEHNRLYWYRQTLGQGPEFLTYFQNEAQLEKSRLLSDRFSAERPKGSFSTLEIQRTEQGDSAMYLCASSPDRAGYTFGSGTRLTVV.